The 9 T cell receptor beta chains below come from one sample, sequenced in a study of cytomegalovirus exposure and HLA in healthy donors. PCR was performed using 60 Vbeta and 13 Jbeta primers. Using immunoSEQ multiplex PCR, the repertoire was profiled, and TCRdb retains in-frame clones only, with some absent. The sample lists about 150,000 clones; 60% to 85% were seen once. The sequenced sample consisted of PBMCs. The receptors were sampled from a woman aged 40 to 50 in good health and CMV-seropositive.

This clone has a single count. The chain employs TRBV9 and TRBJ1-1; 7 bases are shared with TRBD1. The CDR3 consists of 11 residues. J gave up 11 bases and V 7 bases, and 8 bases lay outside the gene matches. Germline V gene sequence: CDR1 SGDLS, CDR2 YYNGEE. The CDR3 sequence: CASGLDRVAFF. In DNA, the CDR3 is TGTGCCAGCGGATTAGACAGGGTGGCTTTCTTT.

This chain connects TRBV30 to TRBJ1-2; a weak D match, TRBD1 (5 bases). Germline V gene lookup returns CDR1 GTSNPN and CDR2 SVGIG (reference sequence). The CDR3 has 13 amino acids. The V gene lost 2 bases and the J gene lost 4 bases, with 11 bases spanning the gap. The CDR3 DNA reads as TGTGCCTGGAGTTCCCAGGGTCCCTATGGCTACACCTTC. Translated: CAWSSQGPYGYTF.

This rearrangement joins TRBV7-2 to TRBJ1-1; the D is unclear. The V end was cut by 3 bases, the J end by 0 bases, with 11 bases between. The CDR3 sequence is 15 residues long. CDR1 is SGHTA and CDR2 is FQGNSA in the germline V gene. The CDR3 here is CASSLQAQVNTEAFF. CDR3 DNA sequence: TGTGCCAGCAGCTTGCAGGCCCAGGTGAACACTGAAGCTTTCTTT.

The chain carries TRBV27 and TRBJ2-3; no reliable D call. Germline V gene sequence: CDR1 MNHEY, CDR2 SMNVEV (reference sequence). The CDR3 is made up of 17 amino acids. The germline V and J ends were trimmed by 0 bases and 4 bases, with 17 bases remaining between them. The DNA for the CDR3 is TGTGCCAGCAGTTTATCGCGTGCCCCTGGTCGCGCAGATACGCAGTATTTT. Residues: CASSLSRAPGRADTQYF.

The J gene is TRBJ1-1, the V gene TRBV5-1; TRBD1 matches 9 bases. V shed 3 bases and J 8 bases; nucleotides not matched to a gene: 2. This CDR3 comprises 12 residues. Germline CDR1 SGHRS, CDR2 YFSETQ. This chain's CDR3 is CASSWDREEAFF. In DNA, the CDR3 is TGCGCCAGCAGCTGGGACAGGGAGGAAGCTTTCTTT.

This clone was detected a few times. The V call is TRBV4-1, the J call TRBJ1-4; weak D call: TRBD1 (6 bases). This CDR3 is built from 16 residues. CDR1 is MGHRA and CDR2 is YSYEKL in the germline V gene. Between the trimmed V and J ends, which lost 3 bases and 5 bases, there was a span of 16 bases. In DNA, the CDR3 is TGCGCCAGCAGCCAGTACTGGGACACAATGAATGAAAAACTGTTTTTT. Translating gives CASSQYWDTMNEKLFF.

J is TRBJ2-3 and V is TRBV5-1; TRBD1 aligns across 7 bases. The J segment lost 5 bases and the V segment lost 4 bases, leaving 7 bases of the junction unmatched. This CDR3 region has 14 residues. From germline, CDR1 is SGHRS and CDR2 YFSETQ. This CDR3 is CASSQGQQIDTQYF. CDR3 coding DNA: TGCGCCAGCAGCCAGGGACAGCAAATAGATACGCAGTATTTT.

A few counts support this clone. The gene calls are TRBV4-2 and TRBJ2-1; 8 nucleotides align to TRBD2. The CDR3 sequence is 18 residues long. Germline assignment: CDR1 LGHNA and CDR2 YNFKEQ. V lost 0 bases to trimming and J lost 4 bases; unmatched junction nucleotides: 11. The CDR3 loop is CASSQERAIAGHYNEQFF. Here the CDR3 DNA reads TGTGCCAGCAGCCAAGAAAGGGCTATAGCGGGGCATTACAATGAGCAGTTCTTC.

This clone has just one count. V and J are TRBV13 and TRBJ2-6; D is uncertain. The CDR3 loop spans 14 amino acids. The germline V and J ends were trimmed by 2 bases and 4 bases, with 6 bases remaining between them. CDR1 and CDR2 (germline): PRHDT, FYEKMQ (reference sequence). Written as DNA, the CDR3 is TGTGCCAGCAGCTTATTCTCCGGGGCCAACGTCCTGACTTTC. Its translation: CASSLFSGANVLTF.